A selection of T cell receptor beta chains follows, all from one sample in a study of identical twins. MiXCR, applied by TCRdb to the 5' RACE reads, yields one record per CDR3 protein. The data contain around 530,000 distinct CDR3 sequences, roughly 15% of them singletons. The sample was also reused in another study, on yellow fever vaccine responses in identical twins.

Material for sequencing was CD4+ T cells sorted from blood. Receptors were obtained from a woman between 18 and 29 years old in good health. Each CDR3 is given with its conserved first and last residue. The D gene is left open where the match is weak. Rows give clone size only sometimes, using once, few, many, or a class for an expanded clone.

D | J | size | length | V | DNA | CDR3
TRBD1 | TRBJ2-1 | few | 18 | TRBV5-5 | TGTGCCAGCAGCTTCCATGGCCGACAGGGTCCCTTCTACAATGAGCAGTTCTTC | CASSFHGRQGPFYNEQFF
- | TRBJ2-1 | - | 12 | TRBV29-1 | TGCAGCGTGGGACGACAACAGGGAGAGCAGTTCTTC | CSVGRQQGEQFF
- | TRBJ1-5 | - | 15 | TRBV3-1 | TGTGCCAGCAGCCAAGATGGGGCAGGGTATCAGCCCCAGCATTTT | CASSQDGAGYQPQHF
- | TRBJ2-3 | few | 13 | TRBV5-1 | TGCGCCAGCAGCTGGGGGTCTGCAGATACGCAGTATTTT | CASSWGSADTQYF
TRBD2 | TRBJ2-1 | few | 14 | TRBV29-1 | TGCAGCGTTGCCCCGCGACTAGCCGACGGTGAGCAGTTCTTC | CSVAPRLADGEQFF
- | TRBJ2-3 | - | 13 | TRBV5-1 | TGCGCCAGCCGCGGGGCAGTGACAGATACGCAGTATTTT | CASRGAVTDTQYF
- | TRBJ2-2 | few | 13 | TRBV18 | TGTGCCAGCTCACCACTGGGTCCTGGGGAGCTGTTTTTT | CASSPLGPGELFF
- | TRBJ2-3 | - | 13 | TRBV7-6 | TGTGCCAGCAGCCCCAGGGACTGGGATACGCAGTATTTT | CASSPRDWDTQYF
TRBD1 | TRBJ2-1 | few | 14 | TRBV12-3/TRBV12-4 | TGTGCCAGCATCCCCGACAGGGACTACAATGAGCAGTTCTTC | CASIPDRDYNEQFF
- | TRBJ2-3 | few | 15 | TRBV2 | TGTGCCAGCAGTGTATTGGGTCGAAGCACAGATACGCAGTATTTT | CASSVLGRSTDTQYF
- | TRBJ1-1 | - | 13 | TRBV7-9 | TGTGCCAGCAGCTTCAACAGGGAAACTGAAGCTTTCTTT | CASSFNRETEAFF
- | TRBJ1-1 | - | 15 | TRBV14 | TGTGCCAGCAGCCAAGTTAAGGGCCCTAACACTGAAGCTTTCTTT | CASSQVKGPNTEAFF
- | TRBJ2-3 | once | 14 | TRBV7-2 | TGTGCCAGCAGCTTAAAGAACCCGGGAGATACGCAGTATTTT | CASSLKNPGDTQYF
TRBD1 | TRBJ2-6 | - | 16 | TRBV5-1 | TGCGCCAGCAGCACCGGACAGGGCTCCGGGGCCAACGTCCTGACTTTC | CASSTGQGSGANVLTF
TRBD1 | TRBJ2-3 | few | 13 | TRBV6-1 | TGTGCCACTCAGACAGGGATCACAGATACGCAGTATTTT | CATQTGITDTQYF
- | TRBJ2-4 | many | 15 | TRBV7-2 | TGTGCCAGCAGCTCACAGGGAAGCGCCAAAAACATTCAGTACTTC | CASSSQGSAKNIQYF
- | TRBJ1-5 | - | 16 | TRBV20-1 | TGCAGTGCTAGAGATCAGGGCCCGAATAGCAATCAGCCCCAGCATTTT | CSARDQGPNSNQPQHF
- | TRBJ2-1 | few | 14 | TRBV11-1 | TGTGCCAGCAGCTTAGCGACTAGAGACAGTGAGCAGTTCTTC | CASSLATRDSEQFF
TRBD2 | TRBJ2-3 | few | 16 | TRBV5-1 | TGCGCCAGCAGCTTGTCTAGCGGGGGGCCAGTCGATACGCAGTATTTT | CASSLSSGGPVDTQYF
- | TRBJ1-6 | - | 13 | TRBV28 | TGTGCCAGCAGTCGACATACTTCTTCACCCCTCCACTTT | CASSRHTSSPLHF
- | TRBJ2-1 | few | 15 | TRBV29-1 | TGCAGCGTTAACAGGGTAGTGTCAACATACAATGAGCAGTTCTTC | CSVNRVVSTYNEQFF
TRBD2 | TRBJ2-3 | once | 16 | TRBV2 | TGTGCCAGCAGGCTAGCGGGAGGGAGAAGCACAGATACGCAGTATTTT | CASRLAGGRSTDTQYF
- | TRBJ1-5 | few | 13 | TRBV10-3 | TGTGCCATCAGTGACAGGGACTATCAGCCCCAGCATTTT | CAISDRDYQPQHF
TRBD1 | TRBJ1-2 | - | 15 | TRBV20-1 | TGCAGTGCTAGAGAGTGGGGACAGGGGACCTATGGCTACACCTTC | CSAREWGQGTYGYTF
- | TRBJ1-4 | many | 16 | TRBV5-1 | TGCGCCAGCAGCTCGGGCCAACCGGGAACTAATGAAAAACTGTTTTTT | CASSSGQPGTNEKLFF
TRBD2 | TRBJ2-7 | few | 14 | TRBV3-1 | TGTGCCAGCAGCCAGAGAGCGGGAGCCTACGAGCAGTACTTC | CASSQRAGAYEQYF
- | TRBJ2-2 | few | 13 | TRBV11-2 | TGTGCCAGCAGCCCATCCCAGCTCCGGGAGCTGTTTTTT | CASSPSQLRELFF
- | TRBJ2-5 | few | 16 | TRBV24-1 | TGTGCCACCAGTGATTTAACCCTAAGGGGACAAGAGACCCAGTACTTC | CATSDLTLRGQETQYF
- | TRBJ1-5 | - | 15 | TRBV28 | TGTGCCAGCAGTCAAGGGGGTTTCAGCAATCAGCCCCAGCATTTT | CASSQGGFSNQPQHF
TRBD1 | TRBJ2-2 | once | 16 | TRBV10-3 | TGTGCCATCAGTCATGGAGGACAGGGAATCGCCGGGGAGCTGTTTTTT | CAISHGGQGIAGELFF
- | TRBJ2-2 | - | 14 | TRBV10-3 | TGTGCCATCGGAACGGCTTCCTCCACCGGGGAGCTGTTTTTT | CAIGTASSTGELFF
TRBD2 | TRBJ2-3 | few | 17 | TRBV6-2/TRBV6-3 | TGTGCCAGCATCGACGCCCTCCTAGCGGGAGAGACAGATACGCAGTATTTT | CASIDALLAGETDTQYF
- | TRBJ2-3 | many | 13 | TRBV20-1 | TGCAGTGCTTACGGGGGCCTCACAGATACGCAGTATTTT | CSAYGGLTDTQYF
- | TRBJ2-2 | - | 15 | TRBV7-9 | TGTGCCAGCAGCTTAATTAATACGAACACCGGGGAGCTGTTTTTT | CASSLINTNTGELFF
TRBD2 | TRBJ2-2 | few | 17 | TRBV10-1 | TGCGCCAGCAGTGGCCCCGCTAGCGGGGGGGCTGACGGGGAGCTGTTTTTT | CASSGPASGGADGELFF
- | TRBJ2-5 | - | 15 | TRBV9 | TGTGCCAGCAGCCTAGGGAGACGGGCCCAAGAGACCCAGTACTTC | CASSLGRRAQETQYF
- | TRBJ2-1 | - | 18 | TRBV7-5 | - | CISVSEAFGTGSGNEQFF
- | TRBJ2-2 | - | 15 | TRBV24-1 | TGTGCCACCAGTGATTTACGGCCGAACACCGGGGAGCTGTTTTTT | CATSDLRPNTGELFF
- | TRBJ2-2 | many | 15 | TRBV7-7 | TGTGCCAGCAGCTTAGCGGCCGGGAACACCGGGGAGCTGTTTTTT | CASSLAAGNTGELFF
TRBD1 | TRBJ1-1 | few | 15 | TRBV6-5 | TGTGCCAGCAGTTACGGGACAGGAGTTCACACTGAAGCTTTCTTT | CASSYGTGVHTEAFF
- | TRBJ2-7 | few | 15 | TRBV29-1 | TGCAGCGTTGAAGATCAGACGTTACACTCCTACGAGCAGTACTTC | CSVEDQTLHSYEQYF
TRBD2 | TRBJ2-1 | - | 16 | TRBV2 | TGTGCCAGCAGTTCCACTAGCGGGATCTCCTACAATGAGCAGTTCTTC | CASSSTSGISYNEQFF
TRBD2 | TRBJ2-4 | - | 13 | TRBV7-9 | TGTGCCAGCAGCTTAGGGGACTACTACATTCAGTACTTC | CASSLGDYYIQYF
- | TRBJ2-1 | - | 17 | TRBV7-9 | TGTGCCAGCAGCTCGCGGGCGCAGGTCGGGGCCTACAATGAGCAGTTCTTC | CASSSRAQVGAYNEQFF
TRBD1 | TRBJ2-1 | - | 15 | TRBV24-1 | TGTGCCACCAGTGAACGGACAGGGGTCGCGAATGAGCAGTTCTTC | CATSERTGVANEQFF
TRBD2 | TRBJ2-1 | - | 15 | TRBV5-1 | TGCGCCAGCAACATCGTCGCGGGAGCTAGGAATGAGCAGTTCTTC | CASNIVAGARNEQFF
- | TRBJ2-5 | - | 16 | TRBV6-1 | TGTGCCAGCAGTGATTGGGCTAACGGGTACCAAGAGACCCAGTACTTC | CASSDWANGYQETQYF
- | TRBJ2-1 | - | 11 | TRBV2 | TGTGCCAGCAGGCAGATTTCGGTTCACGTCTTC | CASRQISVHVF
- | TRBJ2-2 | few | 16 | TRBV29-1 | TGCAGCGTTGGGGGTTGGGGCAGGGAAAACACCGGGGAGCTGTTTTTT | CSVGGWGRENTGELFF
- | TRBJ2-3 | - | 15 | TRBV7-2 | TGTGCCAGCAGACGAACTCCCACGGGCACCTATACGCAGTATTTT | CASRRTPTGTYTQYF
TRBD2 | TRBJ2-7 | - | 12 | TRBV5-1 | TGCGCCCAGACTAGCGCGACCTACGAGCAGTACTTC | CAQTSATYEQYF
TRBD2 | TRBJ2-3 | many | 16 | TRBV7-9 | TGTGCCAGCAGCAACTTAGCGGGGGGACTCACAGATACGCAGTATTTT | CASSNLAGGLTDTQYF
- | TRBJ2-1 | few | 14 | TRBV12-3/TRBV12-4 | TGTGCCAGCAGTCTACTACCACCGTACAATGAGCAGTTCTTC | CASSLLPPYNEQFF
- | TRBJ2-3 | - | 12 | TRBV24-1 | TGTGCCACCAGCCAACTCACCGATACGCAGTATTTT | CATSQLTDTQYF
- | TRBJ2-3 | few | 14 | TRBV12-3/TRBV12-4 | TGTGCCAGCAGTTCGGGCCGAGACACAGATACGCAGTATTTT | CASSSGRDTDTQYF
- | TRBJ2-6 | few | 16 | TRBV3-1 | TGTGCCAGCAGCCCTACAGGGCCTTCTGGGGCCAACGTCCTGACTTTC | CASSPTGPSGANVLTF
- | TRBJ2-3 | - | 13 | TRBV29-1 | TGCAGCGTTGTATGGAGTTTTACAGATACGCAGTATTTT | CSVVWSFTDTQYF
- | TRBJ2-3 | - | 21 | TRBV11-3 | TGTGCCAGCAGCTCCTTGGACAGGTCGGGGGTAGATGGCGGTAGCACAGATACGCAGTATTTT | CASSSLDRSGVDGGSTDTQYF
TRBD1 | TRBJ1-3 | few | 16 | TRBV5-1 | TGCGCCAGCAGCATACGGACAGGAACCTCTGGAAACACCATATATTTT | CASSIRTGTSGNTIYF
TRBD2 | TRBJ2-5 | - | 14 | TRBV5-1 | TGCGCCAGCAGCGCGACTAGCGGGAAAGAGACCCAGTACTTC | CASSATSGKETQYF